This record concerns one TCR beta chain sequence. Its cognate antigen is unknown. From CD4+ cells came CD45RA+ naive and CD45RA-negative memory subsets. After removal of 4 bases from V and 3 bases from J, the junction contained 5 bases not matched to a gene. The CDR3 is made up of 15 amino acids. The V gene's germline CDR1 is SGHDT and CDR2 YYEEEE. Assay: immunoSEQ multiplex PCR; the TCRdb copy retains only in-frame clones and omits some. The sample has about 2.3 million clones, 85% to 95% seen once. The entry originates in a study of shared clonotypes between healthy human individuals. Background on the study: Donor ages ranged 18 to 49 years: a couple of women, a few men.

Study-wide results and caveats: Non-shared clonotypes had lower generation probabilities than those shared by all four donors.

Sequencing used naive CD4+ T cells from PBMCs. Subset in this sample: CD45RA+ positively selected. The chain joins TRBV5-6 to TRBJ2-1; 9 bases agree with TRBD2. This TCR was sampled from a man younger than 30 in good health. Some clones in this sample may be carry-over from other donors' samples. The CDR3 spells CASSSGRSYYNEQFF. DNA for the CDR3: TGTGCCAGCAGCAGCGGGAGGTCCTACTACAATGAGCAGTTCTTC.